This T cell receptor beta chain was recorded in a study of shared clonotypes between healthy human individuals. Study results and limitations: Across subsets, estimated richness was generally greater for naive than for memory populations.

Points on this clone: Antigen specificity is unknown.

This table comes from immunoSEQ multiplex PCR, and its TCRdb copy is limited to in-frame clones, with some not included. Found here are under 2.5 million clones, roughly 92% of them singletons; the top ten hold 0.37%. The germline gives CDR1 SGHNT, CDR2 YYREEE (reference sequence). The CDR3 has 16 amino acids. With 4 bases clipped from V and 4 bases from J, the junction kept 8 bases outside the gene matches. Naive CD45RA+ and memory CD45RA-negative subsets were split from CD4+ cells. This receptor was identified in a man between 18 and 35 years old in good health. Some clones in this sample may be carry-over from other donors' samples. The V gene is TRBV5-4, the J gene TRBJ1-3, with TRBD1 identical over 10 bases. What was sequenced was naive CD4+ T cells from PBMCs. Indicated subset: CD45RA+ positively selected. Written as DNA, the CDR3 is TGTGCCAGCAGCAAAACCGGGACAGGGGACGGAAACACCATATATTTT. It specifies CASSKTGTGDGNTIYF.